These T cell receptor beta chains were read from a single sample in a study of beta chain features in type 1 diabetes. Assay: immunoSEQ multiplex PCR; the TCRdb copy retains only in-frame clones and omits some. The sample includes under 150,000 clones, roughly 7.2% seen only once; the top ten take around 1.3%. Sequencing was carried out using central memory CD4+ T cells from blood. These receptors were taken from a woman in her thirties in good health. CDR3s include the opening cysteine and the closing phenylalanine or tryptophan. A D gene is named only where the DNA matches it firmly. Where a row states a size, it is once, few, many or the class of an expanded clone; other rows omit it.

D,V,J,size,DNA,CDR3
TRBD2,TRBV9,TRBJ2-3,.,TGTGCCAGCAGCGCCCTGATAGCGGGACAAGCAGGGTTAGATACGCAGTATTTT,CASSALIAGQAGLDTQYF
TRBD1,TRBV5-1,TRBJ2-4,few,TGCGCCAGCAGCTCAGGACAGGGTTCTTCCAAAAACATTCAGTACTTC,CASSSGQGSSKNIQYF
TRBD1,TRBV28,TRBJ1-5,once,TGTGCCAGCAGGGAACAGGGGCGGCCCCAGCATTTT,CASREQGRPQHF
TRBD1,TRBV5-4,TRBJ1-4,few,TGTGCCAGCAGCCTCGGACAGGGCGGCACTAATGAAAAACTGTTTTTT,CASSLGQGGTNEKLFF
TRBD1,TRBV27,TRBJ2-7,few,TGTGCCAGCAGTCTATCGGAGACAGGGAGCTACGAGCAGTACTTC,CASSLSETGSYEQYF
.,TRBV7-2,TRBJ2-7,.,TGTGCCAGCAGCTTAATCCAGGGCGACCAGCAGTACTTC,CASSLIQGDQQYF
.,TRBV15,TRBJ2-1,.,TGTGCCACCAGCAGAGTCGATCTATACAATGAGCAGTTCTTC,CATSRVDLYNEQFF
.,TRBV5-1,TRBJ2-2,.,TGCGCCAGCAGCCTGGACGACAGCACCGGGGAGCTGTTTTTT,CASSLDDSTGELFF
.,TRBV6-6,TRBJ2-7,few,TGTGCCAGCAGCCCGGCTGCGGGGTTGCGGGAGCAGTACTTC,CASSPAAGLREQYF
.,TRBV28,TRBJ2-7,.,TGTGCCAGCAGTTCCCCTATGACTACCAATTACGAGCAGTACTTC,CASSSPMTTNYEQYF
.,TRBV6-4,TRBJ2-6,.,TGTGCCGGCAAAGGGGAAAAGGCCGTCGGCGGGGCCAACGTCCTGACTTTC,CAGKGEKAVGGANVLTF
.,TRBV27,TRBJ1-4,few,TGTGCCAGCAGGCTGAACCGGATGGGTCCGGAGGAACTGTTTTTT,CASRLNRMGPEELFF
TRBD1,TRBV10-3,TRBJ2-7,few,TGTGCCATCACCCTAGGACAGGGATCCTACGAGCAGTACTTC,CAITLGQGSYEQYF